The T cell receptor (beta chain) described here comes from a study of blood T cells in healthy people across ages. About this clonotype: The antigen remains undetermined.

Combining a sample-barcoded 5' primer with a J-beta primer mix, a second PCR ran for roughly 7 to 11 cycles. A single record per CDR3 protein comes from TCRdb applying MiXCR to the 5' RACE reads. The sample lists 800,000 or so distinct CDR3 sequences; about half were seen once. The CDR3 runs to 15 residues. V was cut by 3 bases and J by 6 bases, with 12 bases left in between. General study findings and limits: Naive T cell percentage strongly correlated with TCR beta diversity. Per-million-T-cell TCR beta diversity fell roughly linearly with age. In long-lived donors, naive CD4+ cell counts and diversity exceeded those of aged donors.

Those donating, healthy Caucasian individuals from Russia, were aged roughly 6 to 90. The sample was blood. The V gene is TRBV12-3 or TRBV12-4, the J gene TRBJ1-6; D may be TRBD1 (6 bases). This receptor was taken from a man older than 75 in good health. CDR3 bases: TGTGCCAGCAGTTTCGGACAGTTTTTTAATTCACCCCTCCACTTT. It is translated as CASSFGQFFNSPLHF.